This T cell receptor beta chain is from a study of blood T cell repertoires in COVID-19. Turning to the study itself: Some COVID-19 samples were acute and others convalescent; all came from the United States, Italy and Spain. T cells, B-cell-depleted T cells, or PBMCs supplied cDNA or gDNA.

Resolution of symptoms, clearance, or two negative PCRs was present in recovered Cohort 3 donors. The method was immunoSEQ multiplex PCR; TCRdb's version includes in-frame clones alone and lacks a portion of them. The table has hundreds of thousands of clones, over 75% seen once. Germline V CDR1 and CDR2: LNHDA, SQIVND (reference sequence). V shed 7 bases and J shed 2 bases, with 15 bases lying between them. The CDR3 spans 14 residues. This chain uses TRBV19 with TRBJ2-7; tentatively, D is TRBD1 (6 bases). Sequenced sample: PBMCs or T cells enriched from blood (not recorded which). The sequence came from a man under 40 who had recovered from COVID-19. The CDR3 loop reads CASIPDRPPYEQYF. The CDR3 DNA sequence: TGTGCCAGTATCCCGGACAGACCCCCCTACGAGCAGTACTTC.